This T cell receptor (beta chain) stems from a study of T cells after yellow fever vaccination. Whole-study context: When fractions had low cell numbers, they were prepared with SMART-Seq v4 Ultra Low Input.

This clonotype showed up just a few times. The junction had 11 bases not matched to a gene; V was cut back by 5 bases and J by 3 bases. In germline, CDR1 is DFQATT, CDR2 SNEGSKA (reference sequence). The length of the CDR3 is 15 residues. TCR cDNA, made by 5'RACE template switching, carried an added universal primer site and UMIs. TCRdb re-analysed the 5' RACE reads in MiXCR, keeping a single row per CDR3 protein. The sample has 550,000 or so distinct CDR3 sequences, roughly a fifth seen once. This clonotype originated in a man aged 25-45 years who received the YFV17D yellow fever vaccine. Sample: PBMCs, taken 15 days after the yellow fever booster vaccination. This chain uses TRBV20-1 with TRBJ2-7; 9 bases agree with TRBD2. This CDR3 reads CSAPSTTSGNYEQYF. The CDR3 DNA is TGCAGTGCTCCAAGTACGACTAGCGGTAACTACGAGCAGTACTTC.